A single sample is the source of the 18 T cell receptor beta chains below, sequenced in a study of blood T cell repertoires in COVID-19. The repertoire was sequenced with immunoSEQ multiplex PCR; TCRdb's copy has only in-frame clones and lacks some. Here the sample spans under 250,000 clones, about 86% being singletons. The sample taken for sequencing was peripheral blood. The receptors originated from a woman in her twenties or thirties who had recovered from COVID-19.

Points on this clone: A read error may account for a junction end that differs from germline. This chain joins TRBV7-2 and TRBJ2-5; possibly TRBD1 for D (5 bases). The length of the CDR3 is 14 residues. CDR1 SGHTA and CDR2 FQGNSA come from the germline V gene. The CDR3 DNA follows: TGTGCCAGCAGCTTACAGGGTACGCAAGAGGCCCAGTACTTC. This translates into CASSLQGTQEAQYF.

The rearrangement links TRBV4-1 to TRBJ1-5; 10 bases are a match to TRBD1. The germline V gene encodes CDR1 MGHRA and CDR2 YSYEKL. This CDR3 is 18 amino acids long. J gave up 0 bases and V 1 base, and 6 bases lay outside the gene matches. This CDR3 is CASSQAPGTGDSNQPQHF. The DNA of the CDR3 is TGCGCCAGCAGCCAAGCCCCCGGGACAGGGGATAGCAATCAGCCCCAGCATTTT.

The rearrangement joins TRBV28 to TRBJ1-4, with unresolved D. The ends were cut back, 6 bases at V and 3 bases at J, with 23 bases in the middle. This CDR3 comprises 18 residues. CDR1 and CDR2 from the germline V gene are MDHEN and SYDVKM. The CDR3 reads CASSLPPHYTRANEKLFF. Written as DNA, the CDR3 is TGTGCCAGCAGCCTCCCCCCCCATTACACGAGGGCTAATGAAAAACTGTTTTTT.

This chain joins TRBV3-1 (or the pseudogene TRBV3-2) and TRBJ1-1, with a tentative D call TRBD1 (5 bases). This CDR3 comprises 17 residues. V gave up 0 bases and J gave up 2 bases, with 16 bases separating them. Germline-derived CDR1 and CDR2 are LGHDT and YNNKEL (reference sequence). Written as DNA, the CDR3 is TGTGCCAGCAGCCAAGAGTATCTAACAGGCCTCAACACTGAAGCTTTCTTT. It encodes CASSQEYLTGLNTEAFF.

The chain is built from TRBV28 and TRBJ1-1; D unclear. This CDR3 spans 14 amino acids. Germline CDR1 reads MDHEN; CDR2 reads SYDVKM. Trimming took off 3 bases at V and 6 bases at J, with 14 bases between the two ends. DNA for the CDR3: TGTGCCAGCAGTTTTTGGCGGCAATTACCTGAAGCTTTCTTT. It specifies CASSFWRQLPEAFF.

The chain has TRBV7-9 and TRBJ2-5, with 7 bases matching TRBD1. With 5 bases clipped from V and 2 bases from J, the junction kept 11 bases outside the gene matches. The CDR3 covers 16 residues. Germline-derived CDR1 and CDR2 are SEHNR and FQNEAQ (reference sequence). The CDR3 nucleotides read TGTGCCAGCAGCCCAGAGTTCCGGACAGGACAAGAGACCCAGTACTTC. It is translated as CASSPEFRTGQETQYF. Together with reference TRBV7-9 and TRBJ2-5, the CDR3 gives the full variable domain: DTGVSQNPRHKITKRGQNVTFRCDPISEHNRLYWYRQTLGQGPEFLTYFQNEAQLEKSRLLSDRFSAERPKGSFSTLEIQRTEQGDSAMYLCASSPEFRTGQETQYFGPGTRLLVL.

This clone was recorded a few times. V and J are TRBV25-1 and TRBJ2-2; D uncertain. This CDR3 contains 12 residues. Trimming stripped 6 bases from V and 8 bases from J, with 10 bases between. Germline CDR1 reads MGHDK; CDR2 reads SYGVNS. The CDR3 DNA reads as TGTGCCAGCAGATACAGCCAGGGGGAGCTGTTTTTT. The encoded protein is CASRYSQGELFF.

The chain joins TRBV2 to TRBJ2-1; 12 nucleotides agree with TRBD2. J was trimmed by 5 bases and V by 7 bases; bases with no gene match: 9. This CDR3 comprises 16 residues. Germline CDR1 and CDR2: SNHLY and FYNNEI. CDR3 loop: CASIPRTSGVNNEQFF. CDR3 in DNA: TGTGCCAGCATTCCTAGGACTAGCGGGGTAAACAATGAGCAGTTCTTC.

The rearrangement links TRBV4-2 to TRBJ1-4; TRBD1 aligns across 12 bases. Germline V gene lookup returns CDR1 LGHNA and CDR2 YNFKEQ. The CDR3 consists of 15 residues. Trimming cost V 4 bases and J 8 bases; bases outside gene matches: 5. As DNA, the CDR3 is TGTGCCAGCAGCCCGGAGGGACAGGGGGCCGAAAAACTGTTTTTT. The encoded protein is CASSPEGQGAEKLFF.

The chain uses TRBV6-4 and TRBJ2-2; 11 nucleotides line up with TRBD1. In germline, CDR1 is MRHNA, CDR2 SNTAGT. The CDR3 is 15 amino acids. With 6 bases clipped from V and 3 bases from J, the junction kept 3 bases outside the gene matches. Written as DNA, the CDR3 is TGTGCCAGCAGGAGGACAGGGGGCGACACCGGGGAGCTGTTTTTT. Its translation is CASRRTGGDTGELFF.

The chain employs TRBV5-6 and TRBJ1-1; TRBD1 matches at 9 bases. CDR3 length equals 14 residues. Germline assignment: CDR1 SGHDT and CDR2 YYEEEE. The V segment lost 0 bases and the J segment 3 bases; nucleotides outside the gene matches: 0. For the CDR3, the DNA is TGTGCCAGCAGCTTGGGGGACAGGGACACTGAAGCTTTCTTT. It codes for CASSLGDRDTEAFF.

The rearrangement links TRBV28 to TRBJ1-4, with TRBD1 matching 11 bases. V shed 7 bases, J shed 8 bases, and the junction held 18 bases outside the gene matches. From germline, CDR1 is MDHEN and CDR2 SYDVKM. The CDR3 covers 18 residues. Here the CDR3 reads CASTLPRGQGGYGEKLFF. The CDR3, as DNA: TGTGCCAGCACCCTCCCACGGGGACAGGGGGGATATGGAGAAAAACTGTTTTTT. The full variable domain, its missing parts supplied by reference TRBV28 and TRBJ1-4, is DVKVTQSSRYLVKRTGEKVFLECVQDMDHENMFWYRQDPGLGLRLIYFSYDVKMKEKGDIPEGYSVSREKKERFSLILESASTNQTSMYLCASTLPRGQGGYGEKLFFGSGTQLSVL.

This clone was seen a handful of times. The rearrangement links TRBV7-9 to TRBJ1-4; maybe TRBD1 (6 bases). The CDR3 is made up of 17 amino acids. Trimming cost V 6 bases and J 1 base, with 18 bases left between them. The V gene's germline CDR1 is SEHNR and CDR2 FQNEAQ (reference sequence). The CDR3 loop is CASSKSQGGRTNEKLFF. In DNA form, the CDR3 reads TGTGCCAGCAGTAAATCACAGGGCGGGCGAACTAATGAAAAACTGTTTTTT.

The V call is TRBV4-1, the J call TRBJ1-2; D perhaps matches TRBD1 (6 bases). Germline V gene data show CDR1 as MGHRA and CDR2 as YSYEKL. V was pared by 7 bases and J by 4 bases, with 16 bases between. CDR3 length: 14 amino acids. The CDR3 nucleotides read TGCGCCAGCACCCCCCGGGTGACAGGCTATGGCTACACCTTC. Amino acids: CASTPRVTGYGYTF.

Here the CDR3 reads CASSKPSYEQYF. The CDR3 coding sequence is TGTGCCAGCAGTAAACCCAGCTACGAGCAGTACTTC. This sequence joins TRBV12-3 or TRBV12-4 and TRBJ2-7; D is uncertain. The germline V and J ends were trimmed by 5 bases and 3 bases, with 8 bases remaining between them. The CDR3 has 12 amino acids.

The rearrangement uses TRBV15 and TRBJ1-4, with D perhaps TRBD1 (5 bases). V dropped 3 bases and J dropped 5 bases, with 13 bases sitting between them. Germline assignment: CDR1 LNHNV and CDR2 YYDKDF (reference sequence). The CDR3 sequence is 15 residues long. As DNA, the CDR3 is TGTGCCACCAGCAGGGACACAGGAACGAATGAAAAACTGTTTTTT. It is translated as CATSRDTGTNEKLFF.

Ten or more counts support this clone. V usage is TRBV30 and J usage is TRBJ2-7; 8 bases are a match to TRBD1. The V segment lost 4 bases and the J segment 4 bases; nucleotides outside the gene matches: 3. In germline, CDR1 is GTSNPN, CDR2 SVGIG (reference sequence). This CDR3 is built from 12 residues. The CDR3 spells CAWTGGGYEQYF. The CDR3 DNA is TGTGCCTGGACAGGGGGCGGTTACGAGCAGTACTTC.

V is TRBV25-1 and J is TRBJ1-5, with D perhaps matching TRBD1 (6 bases). The V end lost 2 bases, the J end lost 7 bases, and 12 bases lay between the germline ends. The CDR3 is 14 amino acids. In germline, CDR1 is MGHDK, CDR2 SYGVNS. The CDR3 DNA follows: TGTGCCAGCAGTGAAGGGGGCCTTCCCCAGCCCCAGCATTTT. Translated, it gives CASSEGGLPQPQHF.